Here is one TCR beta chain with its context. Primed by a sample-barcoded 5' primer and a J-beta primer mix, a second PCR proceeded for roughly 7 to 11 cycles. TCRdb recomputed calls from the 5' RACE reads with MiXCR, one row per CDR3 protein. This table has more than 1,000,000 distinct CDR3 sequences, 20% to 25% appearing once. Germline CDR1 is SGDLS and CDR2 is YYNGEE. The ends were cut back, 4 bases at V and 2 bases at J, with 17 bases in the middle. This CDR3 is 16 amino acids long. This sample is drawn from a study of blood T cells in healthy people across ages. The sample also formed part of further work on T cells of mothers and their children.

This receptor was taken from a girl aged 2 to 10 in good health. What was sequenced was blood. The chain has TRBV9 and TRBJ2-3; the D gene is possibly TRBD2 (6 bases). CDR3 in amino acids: CASSISSDLLTDTQYF. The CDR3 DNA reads TGTGCCAGCAGCATCTCTAGCGACCTCCTCACAGATACGCAGTATTTT. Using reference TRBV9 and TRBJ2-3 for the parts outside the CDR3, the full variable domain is DSGVTQTPKHLITATGQRVTLRCSPRSGDLSVYWYQQSLDQGLQFLIQYYNGEERAKGNILERFSAQQFPDLHSELNLSSLELGDSALYFCASSISSDLLTDTQYFGPGTRLTVL.